Below are 29 T cell receptor beta chains sequenced from a single sample in a study of blood T cell repertoires in COVID-19. The method was immunoSEQ multiplex PCR; TCRdb's version includes in-frame clones alone and lacks a portion of them. Found here are about 44,000 clones, around 75% of them singletons; the top ten hold about three fifths. Sequenced input: peripheral blood. The receptors here all came from a man older than 75 with acute or convalescent COVID-19.

This clone was recorded once. The chain employs TRBV6-6 and TRBJ2-5; TRBD2 is a possible D gene (5 bases). Trimming stripped 4 bases from V and 2 bases from J, with 11 bases between. The germline CDR1 and CDR2 sequences are MNHNY and SVGAGI (reference sequence). The length of the CDR3 is 14 residues. The CDR3 nucleotides are TGTGCCAGCAGTTTTCCCGGGATTCAAGAGACCCAGTACTTC. It translates to CASSFPGIQETQYF.

The V gene is TRBV1, the J gene TRBJ2-5; the DNA was not used to check the table's D call, TRBD1. TRBV1 is an annotated pseudogene. This CDR3 contains 16 residues. The CDR3 DNA is TGCACCAGCAGCCAAGATGAAGAACAGTGGGCCGGGACCCAGTACTTC. Encoded protein: CTSSQDEEQWAGTQYF.

This clone was recorded once. This rearrangement joins TRBV10-3 to TRBJ2-2; 10 nucleotides agree with TRBD1. J gave up 3 bases and V 6 bases, and 4 bases lay outside the gene matches. From germline, CDR1 is ENHRY and CDR2 SYGVKD. CDR3 length: 15 residues. Here the CDR3 reads CAIRGGTGDTGELFF. For the CDR3, the DNA is TGTGCCATCAGAGGGGGGACAGGGGACACCGGGGAGCTGTTTTTT.

In this sample, this clone turned up once. CDR3 nucleotides: TGTGCCAGTAGTGAACTAGCGGGAGGGCCGAATGAGCAGTTCTTC. Amino acid sequence: CASSELAGGPNEQFF. The chain combines TRBV19 with TRBJ2-1, with 13 nucleotides matching TRBD2. The germline CDR1 and CDR2 sequences are LNHDA and SQIVND (reference sequence). CDR3 length: 15 residues. V shed 5 bases, J shed 7 bases, and the junction held 5 bases outside the gene matches.

The CDR3 reads CASSLGGFNTEAFF. CDR3 DNA sequence: TGTGCCAGCAGCTTAGGGGGCTTTAACACTGAAGCTTTCTTT. V and J are TRBV7-2 and TRBJ1-1; D may be TRBD1 (5 bases). The germline gives CDR1 SGHTA, CDR2 FQGNSA. The CDR3 sequence is 14 residues long. The V end lost 1 base, the J end lost 2 bases, and 8 bases lay between the germline ends.

The chain joins TRBV19 to TRBJ1-5; 11 bases match TRBD1. The CDR3 is 16 residues long. The germline V gene has CDR1 LNHDA and CDR2 SQIVND (reference sequence). V lost 5 bases to trimming and J lost 7 bases; unmatched junction nucleotides: 10. CDR3 in amino acids: CASSRRDRGSGQPQHF. The CDR3 nucleotides read TGTGCCAGTAGTCGCCGGGACAGGGGGTCGGGGCAGCCCCAGCATTTT.

J is TRBJ2-1 and V is TRBV15; TRBD2 matches at 7 bases. The CDR3 extends over 17 amino acids. Germline CDR1 is LNHNV and CDR2 is YYDKDF (reference sequence). Unmatched junction bases numbered 10, after V lost 5 bases and J lost 0 bases. In DNA form, the CDR3 reads TGTGCCACCAGCTCTGAGTCAGCGGGAAACTCCTACAATGAGCAGTTCTTC. Translating gives CATSSESAGNSYNEQFF.

This clone is medium-sized in the sample. The V gene is TRBV7-9, the J gene TRBJ2-5; no firm D call. Germline V gene sequence: CDR1 SEHNR, CDR2 FQNEAQ (reference sequence). The CDR3 runs to 10 residues. Trimming removed 8 bases at V and 6 bases at J, with 7 bases between. The CDR3 sequence is CASWAKTQYF. The CDR3 DNA follows: TGTGCCAGCTGGGCAAAGACCCAGTACTTC.

This clone was counted a few times. V gene TRBV28 combines with J gene TRBJ1-3; weak D call: TRBD1 (5 bases). From germline, CDR1 is MDHEN and CDR2 SYDVKM. The CDR3 has 15 amino acids. The V and J ends lost 1 base and 1 base respectively, with 8 bases between them. The CDR3 DNA reads TGTGCCAGCAGTTTATCAGCAGGGTCTGGAAACACCATATATTTT. Translated: CASSLSAGSGNTIYF.

This chain uses TRBV28 with TRBJ1-2, with unresolved D. The CDR3 is 13 amino acids. V was clipped by 8 bases and J by 4 bases, with 14 bases between them. CDR1 MDHEN and CDR2 SYDVKM come from the germline V gene. This CDR3 reads CASGPLGPYGYTF. The CDR3 DNA reads TGTGCCAGCGGCCCCCTTGGCCCCTATGGCTACACCTTC.

The rearrangement joins TRBV3-1 (or the pseudogene TRBV3-2) to TRBJ2-6; 9 positions agree with TRBD2. The ends lost 3 bases at V and 4 bases at J; junction bases unmatched: 4. The CDR3 runs to 16 residues. The germline V gene encodes CDR1 LGHDT and CDR2 YNNKEL (reference sequence). The CDR3 sequence is CASSQREGRGANVLTF. Here the CDR3 DNA reads TGTGCCAGCAGCCAGCGGGAGGGCCGAGGGGCCAACGTCCTGACTTTC.

This clone showed up many times. V is TRBV4-1 and J is TRBJ2-1; 12 nucleotides align to TRBD2. Per germline, CDR1 MGHRA and CDR2 YSYEKL. The CDR3 is 17 residues long. The trim removed 0 bases at V and 7 bases at J, leaving 7 bases unmatched. CDR3 nucleotides: TGCGCCAGCAGCCAAGACTCGACTAGCGGGAGTAAGAATGAGCAGTTCTTC. It encodes CASSQDSTSGSKNEQFF.

This chain links TRBV5-1 with TRBJ2-7; D may be TRBD2 (5 bases). The CDR3 has 13 residues. CDR1 is SGHRS, CDR2 YFSETQ, per germline. V was clipped by 7 bases and J by 0 bases, with 11 bases between them. CDR3 nucleotides: TGCGCCAGCTACGAACTAGACTCCTACGAGCAGTACTTC. It translates to CASYELDSYEQYF.

V and J are TRBV11-2 and TRBJ2-3, with 11 bases aligning to TRBD1. The CDR3 runs 16 residues. V trimming: 5 bases; J trimming: 6 bases; junction bases outside the gene matches: 10. The germline CDR1 and CDR2 sequences are SGHAT and FQNNGV. CDR3 loop: CASSLSPGTGGDTQYF. CDR3 bases: TGTGCCAGCAGCCTAAGTCCCGGGACAGGGGGGGATACGCAGTATTTT. Supplemented by reference TRBV11-2 and TRBJ2-3, the full variable domain reads EAGVAQSPRYKIIEKRQSVAFWCNPISGHATLYWYQQILGQGPKLLIQFQNNGVVDDSQLPKDRFSAERLKGVDSTLKIQPAKLEDSAVYLCASSLSPGTGGDTQYFGPGTRLTVL.

The rearrangement uses TRBV4-3 and TRBJ2-5; 9 bases map to TRBD2. Unmatched junction bases numbered 16, after V lost 9 bases and J lost 2 bases. This CDR3 region has 17 residues. Germline V gene data show CDR1 as LGHNA and CDR2 as YSLEER. The CDR3 sequence is CARNQGPSGARQETQYF. The CDR3 coding sequence is TGCGCCAGAAACCAAGGCCCTAGCGGGGCTAGGCAAGAGACCCAGTACTTC.

The chain has TRBV28 and TRBJ1-5; 9 positions agree with TRBD1. The V gene's germline CDR1 is MDHEN and CDR2 SYDVKM. The CDR3 runs to 12 residues. V was pared by 3 bases and J by 14 bases, with 5 bases of the junction left unmatched. The CDR3 sequence is CASSFETGGEHF. The CDR3 bases are TGTGCCAGCAGTTTCGAGACAGGGGGAGAGCATTTT.

The chain combines TRBV5-1 with TRBJ2-1, with 10 bases matching TRBD2. CDR3 length: 16 amino acids. Germline CDR1 SGHRS, CDR2 YFSETQ. The V gene end was trimmed by 0 bases and the J gene end by 10 bases; junction bases not matched to a gene: 10. The CDR3 sequence: CASSLVPAGGANEQFF. The CDR3 DNA is TGCGCCAGCAGCTTGGTACCAGCGGGAGGGGCGAACGAGCAGTTCTTC.

The chain links TRBV15 to TRBJ2-6, with 9 nucleotides matching TRBD1. V dropped 4 bases and J dropped 4; count of bases not matched to a gene: 11. The germline V gene has CDR1 LNHNV and CDR2 YYDKDF (reference sequence). The length of the CDR3 is 18 residues. The CDR3 bases are TGTGCCACCAGCAAAGGCACAGGGGGCGGGGTCGGGGCCAACGTCCTGACTTTC. It codes for CATSKGTGGGVGANVLTF.

The chain combines TRBV30 with TRBJ2-1; tentative D call: TRBD2 (6 bases). Germline V gives CDR1 GTSNPN, CDR2 SVGIG (reference sequence). Trimming took 0 bases from V and 12 from J, leaving 12 bases between them. The CDR3 has 12 amino acids. The CDR3 sequence is CAWSVNPGGQFF. The CDR3 nucleotides read TGTGCCTGGAGTGTAAACCCCGGGGGGCAGTTCTTC.

The V call is TRBV25-1, the J call TRBJ2-3, with 8 bases fitting TRBD1. The germline gives CDR1 MGHDK, CDR2 SYGVNS. V gave up 3 bases and J gave up 1 base; unmatched junction bases: 0. This CDR3 is 14 amino acids long. CDR3 bases: TGTGCCAGCAGTGACAGGGGGCGCACAGATACGCAGTATTTT. This gives the protein CASSDRGRTDTQYF.

The V call is TRBV27, the J call TRBJ2-1; 11 bases align to TRBD2. The V and J ends lost 5 bases and 4 bases, in that order; junction bases with no gene match: 4. The CDR3 covers 15 residues. Germline CDR1 reads MNHEY; CDR2 reads SMNVEV (reference sequence). For the CDR3, the DNA is TGTGCCAGCAGTCGGCTAGCGGGAGGTTACAATGAGCAGTTCTTC. Its translation is CASSRLAGGYNEQFF.

This clone was found a few times. This chain joins TRBV4-1 and TRBJ2-1, with D perhaps matching TRBD2 (6 bases). The V gene's germline CDR1 is MGHRA and CDR2 YSYEKL. The CDR3 has 13 residues. Between the trimmed V and J ends, which lost 0 bases and 12 bases, there was a span of 12 bases. CDR3 protein: CASSQEKGLRQFF. Written as DNA, the CDR3 is TGCGCCAGCAGCCAAGAAAAGGGACTTAGGCAGTTCTTC.

This clone showed up just a few times. The V and J genes are TRBV5-1 and TRBJ2-1; 11 bases match TRBD2. Losses at the gene ends were 5 bases for V and 8 bases for J; bases not matched to a gene: 6. Germline-derived CDR1 and CDR2 are SGHRS and YFSETQ. The CDR3 is 14 residues long. The CDR3, as DNA: TGCGCCAGCAGACTAGCGGGAGAGTGGCATGAGCAGTTCTTC. Residues: CASRLAGEWHEQFF.

This rearrangement joins TRBV24-1 to TRBJ2-1; TRBD2 matches 7 bases. CDR3 length: 15 amino acids. V lost 5 bases, J lost 2 bases, and 5 bases stayed unmatched. Germline V lookup: CDR1 KGHDR, CDR2 SFDVKD. This CDR3 reads CATSGSSGAYNEQFF. DNA of the CDR3: TGTGCCACCAGTGGGTCTAGCGGAGCCTACAATGAGCAGTTCTTC.

The V and J genes are TRBV18 and TRBJ2-7; no firm D call. V was cut by 6 bases and J by 2 bases, with 8 bases left in between. The CDR3 spans 12 residues. Germline CDR1 reads KGHSH; CDR2 reads LQKENI. The CDR3 DNA is TGTGCCAGCTCCGAGTTTACCTACGAGCAGTACTTC. As protein: CASSEFTYEQYF.

The V call is TRBV28, the J call TRBJ1-2; D may be TRBD1 (5 bases). Trimming pared 7 bases from V and 6 bases from J, leaving 18 bases between. The germline V gene has CDR1 MDHEN and CDR2 SYDVKM. CDR3 size: 14 residues. Here the CDR3 DNA reads TGTGCCAGCAATAAGGCGGGACCGAGGGATGGCTACACCTTC. It is translated as CASNKAGPRDGYTF.

The chain employs TRBV28 and TRBJ1-3, with a weak D call TRBD1 (6 bases). Trimming cost V 1 base and J 2 bases, with 12 bases left between them. Germline loops: CDR1 MDHEN, CDR2 SYDVKM. This CDR3 contains 16 residues. In nucleotides, the CDR3 is TGTGCCAGCAGTTTATTCGGCAGGGGAACTGGAAACACCATATATTTT. Protein sequence: CASSLFGRGTGNTIYF.

V is TRBV18 and J is TRBJ2-7; the match to TRBD2 covers 11 bases. The CDR3 has 15 amino acids. With 3 bases clipped from V and 5 bases from J, the junction kept 6 bases outside the gene matches. The V gene's germline CDR1 is KGHSH and CDR2 LQKENI. The CDR3: CASSPAGTSGNEQYF. In nucleotides, the CDR3 is TGTGCCAGCTCACCCGCCGGGACTAGCGGAAACGAGCAGTACTTC.

The chain is built from TRBV7-9 and TRBJ2-2, with 14 bases identical to TRBD2. Trimming at V came to 10 bases and at J to 4 bases, leaving 5 bases not matched to a gene. The CDR3 is 15 amino acids. Germline CDR1 is SEHNR and CDR2 is FQNEAQ (reference sequence). The CDR3 coding sequence is TGTGCCACCTCGGGACTAGCGGGAGCCACCGGGGAGCTGTTTTTT. Its protein product is CATSGLAGATGELFF.